These 31 T cell receptor beta chains were all obtained from the same sample, sequenced in a study of blood T cells in healthy people across ages. A second PCR, run for about 6 to 12 cycles, used a sample-barcoded 5' primer plus a J-beta primer mix. TCRdb reprocessed the 5' RACE reads with MiXCR, giving one entry per CDR3 protein. The sample has some 900,000 distinct CDR3 sequences; 29% are singletons. Sequenced: blood. Every receptor here comes from a woman older than 75 in good health.

Many counts were recorded for this clonotype. The gene calls are TRBV20-1 and TRBJ1-2; D is unclear. This CDR3 is built from 14 residues. Trimming shortened V by 3 bases and J by 4 bases, and 15 bases separated the two germline ends. Germline V gene lookup returns CDR1 DFQATT and CDR2 SNEGSKA (reference sequence). As DNA, the CDR3 is TGCAGTGCTAGTAACGCACTCCGGGGCTATGGCTACACCTTC. Residues: CSASNALRGYGYTF.

Points on this clonotype: This may stem from a read error, because a much larger clone lies one nucleotide away. CDR3 in amino acids: CSAPWRAQEAQYF. CDR3 nucleotides: TGCAGTGCCCCTTGGCGGGCGCAAGAGGCCCAGTACTTC. The chain joins TRBV20-1 to TRBJ2-5; TRBD2 might be the D (5 bases). The CDR3 covers 13 residues. CDR1 DFQATT and CDR2 SNEGSKA come from the germline V gene (reference sequence).

The table lists this clonotype with many counts. J is TRBJ2-7 and V is TRBV7-2; TRBD1 is a possible D gene (5 bases). The germline CDR1 and CDR2 sequences are SGHTA and FQGNSA. V shed 2 bases and J shed 6 bases, with 17 bases lying between them. This CDR3 has 15 amino acids. CDR3 sequence: CASSLMGQAVGEQYF. The CDR3 bases are TGTGCCAGCAGCTTAATGGGGCAGGCGGTAGGCGAGCAGTACTTC. Based on the CDR3 plus reference TRBV7-2 and TRBJ2-7, the full variable domain is GAGVSQSPSNKVTEKGKDVELRCDPISGHTALYWYRQSLGQGLEFLIYFQGNSAPDKSGLPSDRFSAERTGGSVSTLTIQRTQQEDSAVYLCASSLMGQAVGEQYFGPGTRLTVT.

The CDR3 sequence is CSARDGRGDSGEQFF. DNA for the CDR3: TGCAGTGCTAGAGATGGTAGGGGAGATTCCGGTGAGCAGTTCTTC. The V gene is TRBV20-1, the J gene TRBJ2-1, with D perhaps matching TRBD1 or TRBD2 (5 bases each). V was trimmed by 0 bases and J by 9 bases, leaving 18 bases between them. Germline V gives CDR1 DFQATT, CDR2 SNEGSKA (reference sequence). The CDR3 is made up of 15 amino acids.

The chain joins TRBV3-1 to TRBJ2-4; possibly TRBD1 or TRBD2 for D (6 bases each). The tail of the sequence fits TRBJ2-7 better, so the J call may be wrong. The CDR3 is 12 amino acids. CDR1 is LGHDT, CDR2 YNNKEL, per germline (reference sequence). The CDR3 protein is CASRGGGPEQYF. CDR3 sequence (DNA): TGTGCCAGCAGGGGTGGGGGGCCCGAGCAGTACTTC.

To note about this clonotype: One junction end does not reproduce the germline sequence, and a read error may be involved. The chain employs TRBV12-3 or TRBV12-4 and TRBJ2-3; tentatively, D is TRBD1 or TRBD2 (6 bases each). There are 14 residues in the CDR3. As DNA, the CDR3 is TGTGCCAGCACCTTAGGAGGGGGAGCAGATACGCAATATTTT. This gives the protein CASTLGGGADTQYF.

The chain has TRBV7-8 and TRBJ1-5; D remains unclear. This CDR3 region has 14 residues. V was cut by 3 bases and J by 3 bases, with 9 bases left in between. The germline V gene encodes CDR1 SGHVS and CDR2 FQNEAQ. The CDR3 sequence: CASSFSHDNQPQHF. CDR3 in DNA: TGTGCCAGCAGCTTCTCGCACGACAATCAGCCCCAGCATTTT. The whole variable domain, filled in from reference TRBV7-8 and TRBJ1-5, reads GAGVSQSPRYKVAKRGQDVALRCDPISGHVSLFWYQQALGQGPEFLTYFQNEAQLDKSGLPSDRFFAERPEGSVSTLKIQRTQQEDSAVYLCASSFSHDNQPQHFGDGTRLSIL.

V usage is TRBV9 and J usage is TRBJ1-6; unclear D gene. CDR3 length: 15 residues. Germline-derived CDR1 and CDR2 are SGDLS and YYNGEE. Trimming pared 2 bases from V and 5 bases from J, leaving 11 bases between. CDR3 nucleotide sequence: TGTGCCAGCAGCGTCGGAAACCGGGATAATTCACCCCTCCACTTT. Translation: CASSVGNRDNSPLHF.

This clonotype occurred many times. The genes are TRBV6-5 and TRBJ2-1, with 7 bases fitting TRBD1. With V trimmed by 6 bases and J by 2 bases, 4 bases remained unmatched. The CDR3 contains 14 residues. Germline-derived CDR1 and CDR2 are MNHEY and SVGAGI. For the CDR3, the DNA is TGTGCCAGCAGAAATGGACAGGCCTACAATGAGCAGTTCTTC. The encoded protein is CASRNGQAYNEQFF.

This clonotype was counted ten times or more. V gene TRBV6-2 or TRBV6-3 combines with J gene TRBJ2-1; TRBD1 agrees at 9 bases. The CDR3 length is 15 residues. The trim removed 2 bases at V and 7 bases at J, leaving 6 bases unmatched. CDR1 is MNHEY, CDR2 SVGEGT, per germline. The CDR3 coding sequence is TGTGCCAGCAGTTACGGGGGGACAGGGCGGAATGAGCAGTTCTTC. This gives the protein CASSYGGTGRNEQFF.

About this clonotype itself: Since a much larger clone is just one base distant, this may be a read error. The chain links TRBV4-3 to TRBJ2-5; 9 positions match TRBD2. The CDR3 totals 19 residues. The V gene end was trimmed by 1 base and the J gene end by 5 bases; junction bases not matched to a gene: 17. Germline V gene lookup returns CDR1 LGHNA and CDR2 YSLEER. CDR3 region: CASSQAPGASGELIETQYF. As DNA, the CDR3 is TGCGCCAGCAGCCAAGCCCCCGGGGCTAGCGGGGAACTGATTGAGACCCAGTACTTC.

This clonotype was recorded many times. This sequence joins TRBV10-3 and TRBJ2-5; D is possibly TRBD2 (6 bases). The CDR3 is 14 residues long. Per germline, CDR1 ENHRY and CDR2 SYGVKD. Trimming took 0 bases from V and 4 from J, leaving 9 bases between them. In nucleotides, the CDR3 is TGTGCCATCAGTGAGTCGCGGGGAGGAGAGACCCAGTACTTC. Residues: CAISESRGGETQYF.

On this clonotype: A much larger clone sits a single nucleotide away, making a read error possible. Lacking the conserved final phenylalanine or tryptophan, this CDR3 likely reflects a read error. CDR3 in amino acids: CASSYVAGGEQFC. In DNA form, the CDR3 reads TGTGCCAGCAGTTATGTAGCGGGGGGTGAGCAGTTCTGC. The chain couples TRBV6-2 or TRBV6-3 to TRBJ2-1; 10 bases match TRBD2. The CDR3 spans 13 residues. Germline CDR1 reads MNHEY; CDR2 reads SVGEGT. V shed 3 bases, J shed 9 bases, and the junction held 2 bases outside the gene matches.

The chain uses TRBV5-6 and TRBJ1-5, with 7 bases lining up with TRBD1. The CDR3 extends over 17 amino acids. Germline lookup yields CDR1 SGHDT and CDR2 YYEEEE. V gave up 0 bases and J gave up 3 bases; unmatched junction bases: 9. In nucleotides, the CDR3 is TGTGCCAGCAGCTTGGAGGGACAGAGTCCTCTCAATCAGCCCCAGCATTTT. Its protein product is CASSLEGQSPLNQPQHF.

This clonotype is a singleton in its sample. V usage is TRBV18 and J usage is TRBJ2-2; D might be TRBD2 (5 bases). With 4 bases removed from V and 4 bases from J, the gap between germline ends came to 16 bases. The CDR3 loop spans 16 amino acids. Germline V lookup: CDR1 KGHSH, CDR2 LQKENI. CDR3 nucleotides: TGTGCCAGCTCACTATCGACACAAGGAGGCACCGGGGAGCTGTTTTTT. This sequence encodes CASSLSTQGGTGELFF.

This clonotype was counted ten times or more. The chain is built from TRBV7-2 and TRBJ1-5; TRBD1 might be the D (5 bases). The CDR3 spans 13 residues. Germline V gene lookup returns CDR1 SGHTA and CDR2 FQGNSA. Trimming took off 5 bases at V and 1 base at J, with 6 bases between the two ends. The chain's CDR3 is CASSRQSNQPQHF. The CDR3 DNA is TGTGCCAGCAGCCGACAGAGCAATCAGCCCCAGCATTTT. The variable domain in full, completed from reference TRBV7-2 and TRBJ1-5, reads GAGVSQSPSNKVTEKGKDVELRCDPISGHTALYWYRQSLGQGLEFLIYFQGNSAPDKSGLPSDRFSAERTGGSVSTLTIQRTQQEDSAVYLCASSRQSNQPQHFGDGTRLSIL.

J is TRBJ1-4 and V is TRBV11-2; 10 nucleotides agree with TRBD1. J was trimmed by 8 bases and V by 7 bases; bases with no gene match: 7. The CDR3 length is 14 residues. Germline assignment: CDR1 SGHAT and CDR2 FQNNGV. The CDR3 here is CASTRDRGVEKLFF. Here the CDR3 DNA reads TGTGCCAGCACGCGGGACAGGGGTGTAGAAAAACTGTTTTTT.

The rearrangement links TRBV5-5 to TRBJ2-2, with D possibly TRBD1 on 5 matching bases. The CDR3 covers 15 residues. V was cut by 7 bases and J by 0 bases, with 13 bases left in between. The germline V gene encodes CDR1 SGHKS and CDR2 YYEKEE (reference sequence). The CDR3 here is CASGILTANTGELFF. The CDR3 DNA is TGTGCCAGCGGCATCTTGACAGCGAACACCGGGGAGCTGTTTTTT.

The chain uses TRBV11-1 and TRBJ1-1; D perhaps matches TRBD1 (5 bases). The CDR3 length is 13 residues. Trimming cost V 3 bases and J 8 bases, with 13 bases left between them. The V gene's germline CDR1 is SGHAT and CDR2 FQDESV (reference sequence). For the CDR3, the DNA is TGTGCCAGCAGCTTCAACTTCCGGACAGAAGCTTTCTTT. This translates into CASSFNFRTEAFF. The full variable domain, rest sourced from reference TRBV11-1 and TRBJ1-1, is EAEVAQSPRYKITEKSQAVAFWCDPISGHATLYWYRQILGQGPELLVQFQDESVVDDSQLPKDRFSAERLKGVDSTLKIQPAELGDSAMYLCASSFNFRTEAFFGQGTRLTVV.

V usage is TRBV6-2 or TRBV6-3 and J usage is TRBJ1-4, with D maybe TRBD1 (6 bases). Trimming took off 6 bases at V and 8 bases at J, with 16 bases between the two ends. The CDR3 loop spans 14 amino acids. Germline V gives CDR1 MNHEY, CDR2 SVGEGT. The CDR3 region has the DNA TGTGCCAGCAGCCGGACAGTCGACAGCGAAAAACTGTTTTTT. The encoded protein is CASSRTVDSEKLFF.

The chain links TRBV20-1 to TRBJ1-5, with D hard to call. Germline CDR1 is DFQATT and CDR2 is SNEGSKA (reference sequence). Trimming left V 6 bases short and J 0 bases short, with 9 bases between. The CDR3 sequence is 13 residues long. In nucleotides, the CDR3 is TGCAGTGCACGGAACAGTAGCAATCAGCCCCAGCATTTT. Translation: CSARNSSNQPQHF.

V is TRBV7-2 and J is TRBJ1-1; 10 bases fit TRBD1. V shed 5 bases and J 8 bases; nucleotides not matched to a gene: 8. Germline V gene sequence: CDR1 SGHTA, CDR2 FQGNSA. The CDR3 is 14 residues long. The CDR3 DNA sequence: TGTGCCAGCAGCCTAGGGACGACAGGGGGCGAAGCTTTCTTT. The encoded protein is CASSLGTTGGEAFF.

This clonotype was observed a handful of times. This chain connects TRBV2 to TRBJ1-1, with D unclear. CDR1 and CDR2 from the germline V gene are SNHLY and FYNNEI. The CDR3 runs 14 residues. V was shortened by 8 bases and J by 3 bases, with 16 bases between the two germline ends. CDR3 nucleotide sequence: TGTGCCAGCCTTTATAAGGAGGTGGACACTGAAGCTTTCTTT. Amino acid sequence: CASLYKEVDTEAFF.

The chain employs TRBV12-3 or TRBV12-4 and TRBJ2-3; 7 bases map to TRBD2. After removal of 7 bases from V and 10 bases from J, the junction contained 14 bases not matched to a gene. The CDR3 has 14 amino acids. Written as DNA, the CDR3 is TGTGCCAGCAATAAACAGGTGGGAGGGGATGCGCAGTATTTT. Encoded protein: CASNKQVGGDAQYF.

This rearrangement joins TRBV6-1 to TRBJ1-6; perhaps TRBD1 as D (5 bases). The germline CDR1 and CDR2 sequences are MNHNS and SASEGT. This CDR3 has 14 amino acids. The V end lost 10 bases, the J end lost 6 bases, and 16 bases lay between the germline ends. Here the CDR3 DNA reads TGTGCCATCTCTTCACGGGGGTCTAATTCACCCCTCCACTTT. Translation: CAISSRGSNSPLHF.

The rearrangement uses TRBV7-2 and TRBJ2-5; D gene ambiguous. CDR3 length: 14 amino acids. Trimming took 1 base from V and 3 from J, leaving 9 bases between them. The germline gives CDR1 SGHTA, CDR2 FQGNSA. The chain's CDR3 is CASSLGSSEETQYF. The CDR3 DNA is TGTGCCAGCAGCTTAGGTAGCAGCGAAGAGACCCAGTACTTC.

V usage is TRBV18 and J usage is TRBJ2-3; D perhaps matches TRBD1 (5 bases). V dropped 1 base and J dropped 3 bases, with 8 bases sitting between them. Germline CDR1 and CDR2: KGHSH and LQKENI. This CDR3 is 14 amino acids long. The CDR3 protein is CASSPQGPTDTQYF. CDR3 nucleotide sequence: TGTGCCAGCTCACCACAGGGGCCGACAGATACGCAGTATTTT.

This clonotype was counted ten times or more. This chain links TRBV5-1 with TRBJ2-7; D gene unclear. The CDR3 length is 14 residues. Germline CDR1 and CDR2: SGHRS and YFSETQ. V lost 0 bases to trimming and J lost 0 bases, with 7 bases between them. CDR3 amino acids: CASSLDSPSYEQYF. For the CDR3, the DNA is TGCGCCAGCAGCTTGGACTCTCCCTCCTACGAGCAGTACTTC.

Comments on this clonotype: A single base separates this from a much larger clone, so it may be a read error. The chain employs TRBV6-6 and TRBJ2-3; D gene unclear. CDR3 length equals 14 residues. Germline CDR1 and CDR2: MNHNY and SVGAGI (reference sequence). CDR3 in amino acids: CVSSYGSSTDTQYF. DNA for the CDR3: TGTGTCAGCAGTTACGGATCTAGCACAGATACGCAGTATTTT.

This clonotype has ten or more counts. The chain has TRBV25-1 and TRBJ2-5; no clear D. The CDR3 contains 11 residues. Looked up from germline, CDR1 is MGHDK and CDR2 is SYGVNS. V was cut by 4 bases and J by 7 bases, with 7 bases left in between. CDR3 sequence reads: CASSAKATQYF. The CDR3 bases are TGTGCCAGCAGTGCCAAGGCGACCCAGTACTTC.

This clonotype turned up a few times. V usage is TRBV28 and J usage is TRBJ1-2; D is unclear. The CDR3 totals 14 residues. Germline CDR1 is MDHEN and CDR2 is SYDVKM. V was trimmed by 2 bases and J by 9 bases, leaving 16 bases between them. CDR3 sequence reads: CASSLMSGLYSYTF. In nucleotides, the CDR3 is TGTGCCAGCAGTTTAATGAGTGGGCTATATAGCTACACCTTC.